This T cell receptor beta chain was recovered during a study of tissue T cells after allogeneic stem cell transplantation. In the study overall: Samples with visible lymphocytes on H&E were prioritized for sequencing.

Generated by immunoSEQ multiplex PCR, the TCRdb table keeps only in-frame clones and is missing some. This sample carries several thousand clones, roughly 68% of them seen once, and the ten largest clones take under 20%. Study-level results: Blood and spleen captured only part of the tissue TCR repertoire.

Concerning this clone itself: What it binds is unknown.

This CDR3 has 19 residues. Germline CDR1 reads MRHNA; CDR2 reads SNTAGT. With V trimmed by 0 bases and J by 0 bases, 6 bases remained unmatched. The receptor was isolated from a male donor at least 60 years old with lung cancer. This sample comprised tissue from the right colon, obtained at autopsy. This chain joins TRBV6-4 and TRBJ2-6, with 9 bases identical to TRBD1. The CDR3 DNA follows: TGTGCCAGCAGTGACTCGGGGGGACAGGGCCTCTCTGGGGCCAACGTCCTGACTTTC. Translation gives CASSDSGGQGLSGANVLTF.